This T cell receptor beta chain was observed in a study of blood T cell repertoires in COVID-19. About the research overall: The United States, Italy and Spain provided the acute and convalescent COVID-19 samples. From T cells, B-cell-depleted T cells, or PBMCs came the material, which was cDNA or gDNA.

In the source study's methods: Amplification from reference gene primers served as the basis for estimated nucleated cell counts. Sequencing used immunoSEQ multiplex PCR; TCRdb keeps in-frame clones, though not all of them. V, J and clone size are those of that table, while D and trimming were read from the DNA. The repertoire includes some 120,000 clones, 75% to 90% of them detected once, and about 0.8% sits in the top ten. Sequencing input: peripheral blood. This TCR was sampled from a woman between 65 and 79 years old with acute or convalescent COVID-19.

As DNA, the CDR3 is TGTGCCAGCAGAGGGGAAACCGGGGAGCTGTTTTTT. This codes for CASRGETGELFF. The rearrangement links TRBV6-5 to TRBJ2-2; possible D gene TRBD1, 5 bases. V lost 6 bases and J lost 5, with 7 bases in between. Germline loops: CDR1 MNHEY, CDR2 SVGAGI. The length of the CDR3 is 12 residues.